This TCR beta chain was sequenced for a study of blood T cell repertoires in COVID-19. In the study overall: Sources were T cells, B-cell-depleted T cells, or PBMCs; the material itself was cDNA or gDNA.

The germline CDR1 and CDR2 sequences are SNHLY and FYNNEI. The CDR3 totals 14 residues. Trimming removed 6 bases at V and 9 bases at J, with 15 bases between. Original processing methods: Reference gene primer amplification in the assay estimated nucleated cell counts. Assay used: immunoSEQ multiplex PCR; TCRdb lists only in-frame clones, some missing. D and trimming were read from the DNA, whereas the V and J calls and clone size are those reported in that table. In the table there are some 96,000 clones, approximately 89% of which are singletons. The gene calls are TRBV2 and TRBJ1-6; possible D gene TRBD1, 5 bases. Source material: peripheral blood. This TCR was recovered from a man in his fifties with active COVID-19. The CDR3 reads CASRASGGSSPLHF. As DNA, the CDR3 is TGTGCCAGCAGGGCTTCCGGGGGAAGTTCACCCCTCCACTTT. The whole variable domain, remainder taken from reference TRBV2 and TRBJ1-6, is EPEVTQTPSHQVTQMGQEVILRCVPISNHLYFYWYRQILGQKVEFLVSFYNNEISEKSEIFDDQFSVERPDGSNFTLKIRSTKLEDSAMYFCASRASGGSSPLHFGNGTRLTVT.